Presented here are 22 T cell receptor beta chains from one specimen sequenced in a study of OX40 agonist ivuxolimab in advanced cancers. Assay used: immunoSEQ multiplex PCR; TCRdb lists only in-frame clones, some missing. This sample has tens of thousands of clones; 86% occur once, and the top ten carry 0.6% to 0.8%. The specimen was CD4+ or CD8+ T cells sorted from blood, collected in a trial of the OX40 agonist ivuxolimab. These receptors were obtained from an adult with an advanced solid tumor such as melanoma, head and neck, liver or kidney cancer.

The chain couples TRBV11-3 to TRBJ2-1; TRBD2 agrees at 16 bases. The trim removed 4 bases at V and 3 bases at J, leaving 9 bases unmatched. The germline CDR1 and CDR2 sequences are SGHNT and YENEEA. This CDR3 has 19 amino acids. The CDR3 nucleotides read TGTGCCAGCAGCTCGGGACTAGCGGGAGGGCCGTCAAGCTACAATGAGCAGTTCTTC. It codes for CASSSGLAGGPSSYNEQFF.

The chain recombines TRBV7-3 with TRBJ2-1; D is ambiguous. The CDR3 consists of 16 residues. The V end was cut by 4 bases, the J end by 6 bases, with 19 bases between. Germline loops: CDR1 SGHTA, CDR2 FQGTGA. CDR3 nucleotide sequence: TGTGCCAGCAGCTCCCAAGGTGCGCTAAGTGGCAATGAGCAGTTCTTC. Translating it yields CASSSQGALSGNEQFF.

The V call is TRBV29-1, the J call TRBJ1-1; 8 bases are shared with TRBD1. The CDR3 runs to 14 residues. Germline CDR1 SQVTM, CDR2 ANQGSEA. V trimming: 4 bases; J trimming: 0 bases; junction bases outside the gene matches: 4. CDR3 sequence reads: CSVAQGGMNTEAFF. CDR3 DNA: TGCAGCGTTGCACAGGGGGGCATGAACACTGAAGCTTTCTTT.

This chain connects TRBV7-9 to TRBJ2-1; TRBD2 aligns across 8 bases. Trimming took 3 bases from V and 7 from J; bases not matched to a gene: 5. Germline V gene sequence: CDR1 SEHNR, CDR2 FQNEAQ (reference sequence). This CDR3 comprises 14 residues. This CDR3 is CASSFSGGRNEQFF. CDR3 nucleotides: TGTGCCAGCAGCTTCAGCGGGGGAAGAAATGAGCAGTTCTTC.

The rearrangement links TRBV6-6 to TRBJ1-1; D remains unclear. Germline V CDR1 and CDR2: MNHNY, SVGAGI (reference sequence). The CDR3 length is 15 residues. Trimming removed 0 bases at V and 0 bases at J, with 8 bases between. CDR3 in amino acids: CASSYSRQMNTEAFF. The CDR3, as DNA: TGTGCCAGCAGTTACTCCCGCCAGATGAACACTGAAGCTTTCTTT.

In its sample, this clone was seen once. The V gene is TRBV7-6, the J gene TRBJ1-4; no clear D. The germline V gene encodes CDR1 SGHVS and CDR2 FNYEAQ. V was shortened by 4 bases and J by 13 bases, with 10 bases between the two germline ends. The CDR3 runs to 11 residues. The CDR3 here is CASSSLGTLFF. The CDR3 bases are TGTGCCAGCAGCTCCTTAGGAACACTGTTTTTT.

This chain connects TRBV29-1 to TRBJ1-2; no clear D gene. V was trimmed by 2 bases and J by 4 bases, leaving 17 bases between them. CDR3 size: 15 residues. Germline CDR1 reads SQVTM; CDR2 reads ANQGSEA. The CDR3, as DNA: TGCAGCGTTGAAAGCTCCCAGCCCGGTCGCTATGGCTACACCTTC. This translates into CSVESSQPGRYGYTF.

Only one count was recorded for this clone. The rearrangement uses TRBV27 and TRBJ2-5; 11 bases match TRBD2. The germline gives CDR1 MNHEY, CDR2 SMNVEV (reference sequence). This CDR3 is built from 15 residues. V lost 5 bases to trimming and J lost 6 bases; unmatched junction nucleotides: 8. The DNA for the CDR3 is TGTGCCAGCAGTCCTTCGGGGACTAGCGGAAAGACCCAGTACTTC. Amino acids: CASSPSGTSGKTQYF.

The chain has TRBV5-4 and TRBJ1-6; 10 bases agree with TRBD1. The CDR3 has 16 amino acids. The germline V gene encodes CDR1 SGHNT and CDR2 YYREEE (reference sequence). V lost 4 bases and J lost 9; bases outside the gene matches: 10. The CDR3 region is CASSLGGQGSGSPLHF. DNA of the CDR3: TGTGCCAGCAGCCTGGGGGGACAGGGGTCGGGTTCACCCCTCCACTTT.

CDR3 bases: TGTGCCAGCGGTAGCGGGAGTACAGATACGCAGTATTTT. Encoded protein: CASGSGSTDTQYF. The chain carries TRBV7-8 and TRBJ2-3, with 9 bases fitting TRBD2. The germline V gene has CDR1 SGHVS and CDR2 FQNEAQ. The V segment lost 8 bases and the J segment 3 bases; nucleotides outside the gene matches: 3. The CDR3 covers 13 residues.

The V gene is TRBV6-6, the J gene TRBJ2-1; the D is unclear. This CDR3 has 12 amino acids. Trimming cost V 1 base and J 6 bases, with 4 bases left between them. From germline, CDR1 is MNHNY and CDR2 SVGAGI (reference sequence). DNA of the CDR3: TGTGCCAGCAGTTACTTACGCAATGAGCAGTTCTTC. Protein: CASSYLRNEQFF.

The chain has TRBV7-3 and TRBJ2-1; TRBD2 matches 13 bases. Germline lookup yields CDR1 SGHTA and CDR2 FQGTGA. V was pared by 6 bases and J by 9 bases, with 8 bases of the junction left unmatched. The CDR3 length is 15 residues. The chain's CDR3 is CASSQRTSGSGEQFF. As DNA, the CDR3 is TGTGCCAGCAGTCAACGGACTAGCGGGAGTGGTGAGCAGTTCTTC.

V gene TRBV18 combines with J gene TRBJ2-5; D is unclear. CDR1 and CDR2 from the germline V gene are KGHSH and LQKENI. The CDR3 has 11 amino acids. V was trimmed by 6 bases and J by 7 bases, leaving 9 bases between them. The CDR3 DNA follows: TGTGCCAGCTCCCTGGACCGGACCCAGTACTTC. It specifies CASSLDRTQYF.

The rearrangement uses TRBV7-9 and TRBJ2-1, with 7 bases fitting TRBD2. Germline values: CDR1 SEHNR, CDR2 FQNEAQ (reference sequence). This CDR3 is 15 amino acids long. The junction had 16 bases not matched to a gene; V was cut back by 7 bases and J by 10 bases. The CDR3 sequence is CASTLRGVSDGEQFF. In DNA form, the CDR3 reads TGTGCCAGCACCCTCCGGGGGGTGTCCGACGGGGAGCAGTTCTTC. Drawing the rest from reference TRBV7-9 and TRBJ2-1, the complete variable domain is DTGVSQNPRHKITKRGQNVTFRCDPISEHNRLYWYRQTLGQGPEFLTYFQNEAQLEKSRLLSDRFSAERPKGSFSTLEIQRTEQGDSAMYLCASTLRGVSDGEQFFGPGTRLTVL.

CDR3 DNA: TGTGCCAGCACTGACTACTATGGCTACACCTTC. Its translation is CASTDYYGYTF. J is TRBJ1-2 and V is TRBV6-5; D unclear. This CDR3 contains 11 residues. Germline loops: CDR1 MNHEY, CDR2 SVGAGI. The V gene lost 7 bases and the J gene lost 3 bases, with 6 bases spanning the gap.

V gene TRBV9 combines with J gene TRBJ1-4; 11 positions match TRBD1. Trimming at V came to 0 bases and at J to 5 bases, leaving 6 bases not matched to a gene. Germline-derived CDR1 and CDR2 are SGDLS and YYNGEE. This CDR3 has 17 residues. The CDR3 coding sequence is TGTGCCAGCAGCGTAGGACCGGGACAGGGGGAGAATGAAAAACTGTTTTTT. Its translation is CASSVGPGQGENEKLFF.

The J gene is TRBJ2-1, the V gene TRBV6-5; the match to TRBD2 covers 10 bases. V lost 5 bases to trimming and J lost 7 bases; unmatched junction nucleotides: 8. Looked up from germline, CDR1 is MNHEY and CDR2 is SVGAGI. The CDR3 length is 15 residues. The CDR3: CASSPRAGGPNEQFF. Written as DNA, the CDR3 is TGTGCCAGCAGTCCCAGAGCGGGGGGGCCGAATGAGCAGTTCTTC.

CDR3 bases: TGTGCCAGCAGCGTCGGACAGGTACCGAACACTGAAGCTTTCTTT. It yields the protein CASSVGQVPNTEAFF. This chain uses TRBV9 with TRBJ1-1; 7 bases line up with TRBD1. Germline V gene sequence: CDR1 SGDLS, CDR2 YYNGEE. The ends lost 2 bases at V and 1 base at J; junction bases unmatched: 5. The CDR3 is 15 amino acids.

The chain recombines TRBV6-5 with TRBJ2-7; tentatively, D is TRBD1 (6 bases). Germline V gene lookup returns CDR1 MNHEY and CDR2 SVGAGI. Trimming cost V 2 bases and J 4 bases, with 9 bases left between them. This CDR3 is 13 amino acids long. This chain's CDR3 is CASSYDRLYEQYF. CDR3 DNA: TGTGCCAGCAGTTACGACAGGTTATACGAGCAGTACTTC.

This chain uses TRBV10-3 with TRBJ1-1; D may be TRBD1 (5 bases). Germline-derived CDR1 and CDR2 are ENHRY and SYGVKD. The CDR3 is 14 amino acids. V was clipped by 10 bases and J by 4 bases, with 19 bases between them. CDR3 region: CATRRGAGTTEAFF. CDR3 coding DNA: TGTGCCACTCGACGCGGGGCGGGCACCACTGAAGCTTTCTTT.

There are a few counts of this clone. The CDR3 sequence is CASSMRQGNGNQPQHF. CDR3 in DNA: TGTGCCAGTAGTATGCGGCAAGGCAATGGCAATCAGCCCCAGCATTTT. This rearrangement joins TRBV19 to TRBJ1-5, with unresolved D. Germline V lookup: CDR1 LNHDA, CDR2 SQIVND (reference sequence). This CDR3 contains 16 residues. V lost 3 bases and J lost 2, with 14 bases in between. Drawing the rest from reference TRBV19 and TRBJ1-5, the complete variable domain is DGGITQSPKYLFRKEGQNVTLSCEQNLNHDAMYWYRQDPGQGLRLIYYSQIVNDFQKGDIAEGYSVSREKKESFPLTVTSAQKNPTAFYLCASSMRQGNGNQPQHFGDGTRLSIL.

V usage is TRBV5-1 and J usage is TRBJ2-1, with 8 bases matching TRBD2. CDR1 and CDR2 (germline): SGHRS, YFSETQ. This CDR3 region has 16 residues. V lost 4 bases, J lost 8 bases, and 14 bases stayed unmatched. The DNA for the CDR3 is TGCGCCAGCAGCCTACCCACGGCGGGAGGAGGGGATGAGCAGTTCTTC. Amino acids: CASSLPTAGGGDEQFF.